The next 30 T cell receptor beta chains were all read from a single sample in a study of identical twins. TCRdb re-derived calls from the 5' RACE reads in MiXCR, one entry per CDR3 protein. The sample records 150,000 or so distinct CDR3 sequences, roughly 3.5% being singletons. Sequenced input: memory T cells sorted from blood. These receptors all come from a man younger than 30 in good health.

This clonotype was seen repeatedly, ten times or more. V gene TRBV10-3 combines with J gene TRBJ2-1; 9 bases match TRBD2. The CDR3 has 14 residues. V trimming: 5 bases; J trimming: 7 bases; junction bases outside the gene matches: 6. In germline, CDR1 is ENHRY, CDR2 SYGVKD. CDR3 nucleotide sequence: TGTGCCATCAGTCGCGGGGGGGTCGTGAATGAGCAGTTCTTC. Its protein product is CAISRGGVVNEQFF.

This clonotype was detected many times. V and J are TRBV18 and TRBJ2-1; TRBD2 might be the D (6 bases). The CDR3 covers 13 residues. The V end lost 6 bases, the J end lost 7 bases, and 13 bases lay between the germline ends. The germline CDR1 and CDR2 sequences are KGHSH and LQKENI. The CDR3 DNA reads as TGTGCCAGCTCGTCACTGGGGGGAAATGAGCAGTTCTTC. This gives the protein CASSSLGGNEQFF.

This clonotype was picked up many times. The V call is TRBV20-1, the J call TRBJ2-7; D is unclear. This CDR3 has 13 residues. The germline V gene has CDR1 DFQATT and CDR2 SNEGSKA (reference sequence). Trimming cost V 3 bases and J 2 bases, with 11 bases left between them. The CDR3 region is CSASPPGTYEQYV. The CDR3 DNA reads TGCAGTGCTAGCCCCCCCGGCACCTACGAGCAGTACGTC.

This clonotype occurred many times. The chain is built from TRBV29-1 and TRBJ1-2, with a possible D match to TRBD1 (6 bases). Germline CDR1 is SQVTM and CDR2 is ANQGSEA. Between the trimmed V and J ends, which lost 7 bases and 5 bases, there was a span of 17 bases. The CDR3 sequence is 13 residues long. CDR3 residues: CSAPGRGGYGYTF. The CDR3 DNA follows: TGCAGCGCGCCCGGCAGGGGAGGGTATGGCTACACCTTC.

This clonotype has ten or more counts. The CDR3 sequence: CATGAGEDEQYF. DNA of the CDR3: TGTGCCACCGGAGCGGGAGAGGACGAGCAGTACTTC. The genes are TRBV10-3 and TRBJ2-7; TRBD2 aligns across 8 bases. The length of the CDR3 is 12 residues. CDR1 is ENHRY, CDR2 SYGVKD, per germline. The V and J ends lost 10 bases and 5 bases, in that order; junction bases with no gene match: 7.

This clonotype was seen ten or more times. The V call is TRBV12-3 or TRBV12-4, the J call TRBJ1-5, with D perhaps matching TRBD1 (6 bases). V gave up 6 bases and J gave up 6 bases, with 21 bases separating them. This CDR3 has 16 residues. CDR3 nucleotides: TGTGCCAGCAGCTCACTGAAATGGACAGAAGTTCAGCCCCAGCATTTT. Its protein product is CASSSLKWTEVQPQHF.

Note on this clonotype: A read error may be the cause here, since a much bigger clone is one base away. The chain joins TRBV2 to TRBJ1-1, with D unresolved. Germline-derived CDR1 and CDR2 are SNHLY and FYNNEI. CDR3 size: 11 residues. DNA for the CDR3: TGTGCCAGCAGTGAGAATATAGTTTGGCAGTTT. It translates to CASSENIVWQF.

This clonotype has a count of ten or more. V is TRBV5-6 and J is TRBJ1-2, with 12 nucleotides matching TRBD1. CDR1 SGHDT and CDR2 YYEEEE come from the germline V gene. The J segment lost 2 bases and the V segment lost 4 bases, leaving 3 bases of the junction unmatched. CDR3 size: 15 residues. CDR3 sequence reads: CASSLGQGANYGYTF. For the CDR3, the DNA is TGTGCCAGCAGCCTGGGACAGGGGGCGAACTATGGCTACACCTTC.

This clonotype has ten or more counts. The chain uses TRBV20-1 and TRBJ2-3; TRBD2 agrees at 7 bases. The CDR3 is made up of 15 amino acids. From germline, CDR1 is DFQATT and CDR2 SNEGSKA (reference sequence). J was trimmed by 2 bases and V by 3 bases; bases with no gene match: 8. The CDR3 nucleotides read TGCAGTGCTAGGGAATTAGCGGGCTTCACAGATACGCAGTATTTT. Translated, it gives CSARELAGFTDTQYF.

This clonotype was picked up many times. In DNA form, the CDR3 reads TGTGCCAGCAGCTTAGGTCCAGGCCTGGAGACCCAGTACTTC. It codes for CASSLGPGLETQYF. The gene calls are TRBV11-3 and TRBJ2-5; D unclear. Germline V gene data show CDR1 as SGHNT and CDR2 as YENEEA. The V and J ends lost 1 base and 5 bases respectively, with 11 bases between them. CDR3 length equals 14 residues.

This clonotype came up many times. This sequence joins TRBV2 and TRBJ2-1; D is unclear. Germline lookup yields CDR1 SNHLY and CDR2 FYNNEI. V was shortened by 0 bases and J by 7 bases, with 13 bases between the two germline ends. The CDR3 contains 15 residues. The CDR3: CASSEAQARRNEQFF. For the CDR3, the DNA is TGTGCCAGCAGTGAAGCGCAGGCTAGAAGGAATGAGCAGTTCTTC. The full variable domain, rest sourced from reference TRBV2 and TRBJ2-1, is EPEVTQTPSHQVTQMGQEVILRCVPISNHLYFYWYRQILGQKVEFLVSFYNNEISEKSEIFDDQFSVERPDGSNFTLKIRSTKLEDSAMYFCASSEAQARRNEQFFGPGTRLTVL.

This clonotype has a count of ten or more. V usage is TRBV12-3 or TRBV12-4 and J usage is TRBJ1-1, with D maybe TRBD1 (6 bases). This CDR3 contains 17 residues. V was pared by 1 base and J by 5 bases, with 20 bases between. Written as DNA, the CDR3 is TGTGCCAGCAGTTTAGTATTAGGTGGGGGGGGCGCGACTGAAGCTTTCTTT. Translation: CASSLVLGGGGATEAFF.

At least ten counts were recorded for this clonotype. As DNA, the CDR3 is TGTGCCAGCAGCTGGACAGCAGGGACTGACAATGAGCAGTTCTTC. This gives the protein CASSWTAGTDNEQFF. The V and J genes are TRBV7-2 and TRBJ2-1; D may be TRBD1 or TRBD2 (6 bases each). The V gene lost 4 bases and the J gene lost 5 bases, with 15 bases spanning the gap. The CDR3 contains 15 residues. Germline lookup yields CDR1 SGHTA and CDR2 FQGNSA.

This clonotype was counted ten times or more. V gene TRBV2 combines with J gene TRBJ2-5; D is undetermined. The CDR3 is 14 residues long. Per the germline V gene, CDR1 is SNHLY and CDR2 is FYNNEI. V lost 0 bases, J lost 5 bases, and 10 bases lay in between. CDR3 coding DNA: TGTGCCAGCAGTGAAGCATGGAGTCGGGAGACCCAGTACTTC. Translation: CASSEAWSRETQYF.

The chain is built from TRBV11-2 and TRBJ1-4; 9 positions match TRBD1. After removal of 6 bases from V and 0 bases from J, the junction contained 5 bases not matched to a gene. This CDR3 is built from 16 residues. The germline V gene has CDR1 SGHAT and CDR2 FQNNGV. CDR3 nucleotides: TGTGCCAGCAGAGCCGGGACAGGGTCAACTAATGAAAAACTGTTTTTT. Protein product: CASRAGTGSTNEKLFF.

This clonotype was recorded at least ten times. The rearrangement links TRBV5-1 to TRBJ2-1; D not resolved. Germline assignment: CDR1 SGHRS and CDR2 YFSETQ. Trimming left V 4 bases short and J 6 bases short, with 17 bases between. The CDR3 has 15 amino acids. Here the CDR3 DNA reads TGCGCCAGCAGCCCCGGGCCGACAAAGAGCAATGAGCAGTTCTTC. Protein product: CASSPGPTKSNEQFF.

The chain has TRBV7-6 and TRBJ2-1; the match to TRBD1 covers 7 bases. The V gene end was trimmed by 5 bases and the J gene end by 10 bases; junction bases not matched to a gene: 11. There are 14 residues in the CDR3. CDR1 is SGHVS, CDR2 FNYEAQ, per germline. Written as DNA, the CDR3 is TGTGCCAGCAGCCCCCAAGACAGGGTTGGCGAGCAGTTCTTC. Translating it yields CASSPQDRVGEQFF.

In its sample, this clonotype was seen many times. The rearrangement joins TRBV29-1 to TRBJ2-7; D is possibly TRBD1 (6 bases). V was shortened by 1 base and J by 6 bases, with 16 bases between the two germline ends. The CDR3 is 14 amino acids. CDR1 and CDR2 (germline): SQVTM, ANQGSEA. Here the CDR3 reads CSVEGGQGSGEQYF. CDR3 DNA: TGCAGCGTTGAAGGGGGGCAGGGGTCGGGCGAGCAGTACTTC.

This chain links TRBV11-2 with TRBJ2-2; weak D call: TRBD1 (6 bases). The germline gives CDR1 SGHAT, CDR2 FQNNGV. Trimming took off 2 bases at V and 2 bases at J, with 12 bases between the two ends. CDR3 length: 16 amino acids. CDR3 region: CASSLPSGVNTGELFF. The CDR3 DNA reads as TGTGCCAGCAGCTTACCGTCAGGGGTCAACACCGGGGAGCTGTTTTTT.

This clonotype was picked up many times. This chain joins TRBV5-5 and TRBJ2-5; 8 bases fit TRBD1. V lost 0 bases and J lost 0; bases outside the gene matches: 10. The CDR3 has 18 residues. Germline V CDR1 and CDR2: SGHKS, YYEKEE (reference sequence). The CDR3 loop reads CASSLGFRATGDQETQYF. The CDR3 region has the DNA TGTGCCAGCAGCTTGGGCTTTCGGGCGACAGGGGACCAAGAGACCCAGTACTTC.

This clonotype was picked up many times. The V call is TRBV7-8, the J call TRBJ2-1; no firm D call. Trimming stripped 5 bases from V and 8 bases from J, with 13 bases between. Germline CDR1 and CDR2: SGHVS and FQNEAQ. The CDR3 consists of 13 residues. The CDR3, as DNA: TGTGCCAGCAGCCGAGAGACATTTTATGAGCAGTTCTTC. The encoded protein is CASSRETFYEQFF.

This clonotype has a count of ten or more. V and J are TRBV10-3 and TRBJ2-5; 9 nucleotides agree with TRBD2. The CDR3 contains 16 residues. V shed 7 bases, J shed 3 bases, and the junction held 12 bases outside the gene matches. Per germline, CDR1 ENHRY and CDR2 SYGVKD. The CDR3 nucleotides are TGTGCCATCATGGGGGGGCTAGCGGGGAAAGAAGAGACCCAGTACTTC. It codes for CAIMGGLAGKEETQYF.

The chain has TRBV6-5 and TRBJ1-2, with TRBD1 matching over 7 bases. Trimming took 4 bases from V and 8 from J; bases not matched to a gene: 7. The germline gives CDR1 MNHEY, CDR2 SVGAGI. The CDR3 length is 13 residues. The CDR3 protein is CASSSSTGRGYTF. CDR3 nucleotide sequence: TGTGCCAGCAGTTCGTCGACAGGGCGCGGCTACACCTTC.

This clonotype was observed many times. This chain connects TRBV20-1 to TRBJ2-1; D is unresolved. The CDR3 extends over 10 amino acids. CDR1 and CDR2 (germline): DFQATT, SNEGSKA (reference sequence). The V end lost 3 bases, the J end lost 9 bases, and 6 bases lay between the germline ends. The CDR3 loop reads CSARLGEQFF. In nucleotides, the CDR3 is TGCAGTGCTAGGTTGGGTGAGCAGTTCTTC.

This clonotype was counted a few times. The chain couples TRBV7-2 to TRBJ2-3, with D unresolved. Per germline, CDR1 SGHTA and CDR2 FQGNSA. The CDR3 spans 13 residues. Trimming removed 1 base from V and 8 bases from J, with 10 bases in between. CDR3 coding DNA: TGTGCCAGCAGCTTAGAGGTCGACGGTACGCAGTATTTT. It encodes CASSLEVDGTQYF.

At least ten counts were recorded for this clonotype. The chain is built from TRBV12-3 or TRBV12-4 and TRBJ1-1; D not certain. Trimming stripped 6 bases from V and 4 bases from J, with 12 bases between. The CDR3 totals 13 residues. The CDR3 DNA follows: TGTGCCAGCAGGGTCGTCGTAAGCACTGAAGCTTTCTTT. It codes for CASRVVVSTEAFF.

This clonotype was observed many times. V usage is TRBV6-5 and J usage is TRBJ2-5; 14 nucleotides line up with TRBD2. Germline V gene sequence: CDR1 MNHEY, CDR2 SVGAGI. Losses at the gene ends were 4 bases for V and 1 base for J; bases not matched to a gene: 11. The CDR3 has 19 amino acids. This chain's CDR3 is CASSFSGTSGGQSQETQYF. The CDR3 DNA reads TGTGCCAGCAGTTTTTCGGGGACTAGCGGGGGACAAAGCCAAGAGACCCAGTACTTC.

This clonotype has a count of ten or more. CDR3 in amino acids: CASSQAQREGLYNEQFF. CDR3 DNA sequence: TGCGCCAGCAGCCAGGCCCAGCGGGAGGGCCTTTACAATGAGCAGTTCTTC. The chain has TRBV4-1 and TRBJ2-1; 10 bases are shared with TRBD2. CDR3 length equals 17 residues. From germline, CDR1 is MGHRA and CDR2 YSYEKL. The J segment lost 4 bases and the V segment lost 3 bases, leaving 9 bases of the junction unmatched.

This clonotype showed up many times. The genes are TRBV10-3 and TRBJ2-2, with D perhaps given as TRBD1 or TRBD2 (6 bases each). This CDR3 is 15 amino acids long. The V and J ends lost 0 bases and 4 bases respectively, with 9 bases between them. CDR1 is ENHRY and CDR2 is SYGVKD in the germline V gene. CDR3 DNA: TGTGCCATCAGTGAGTCCGGAGGGGGCACCGGGGAGCTGTTTTTT. It yields the protein CAISESGGGTGELFF.

This clonotype has ten or more counts. This sequence joins TRBV24-1 and TRBJ2-5; no definite D call. This CDR3 is built from 13 residues. Germline-derived CDR1 and CDR2 are KGHDR and SFDVKD. V lost 9 bases and J 2 bases, leaving 12 bases between the germline ends. The CDR3 region is CATAGTRQETQYF. DNA for the CDR3: TGTGCCACCGCAGGTACGCGACAAGAGACCCAGTACTTC.